These T cell receptor beta chains were read from a single sample in a study of blood T cell repertoires in COVID-19. TCRdb keeps only in-frame clones here, not all; method: immunoSEQ multiplex PCR. The profile covers about 140,000 clones, with about 86% appearing a single time and over 8% taken by the ten largest. The sample comprised peripheral blood. The source is a woman in her sixties with acute or convalescent COVID-19. Each CDR3 is given with its conserved first and last residue. A D gene is named only where the DNA matches it firmly. Only some rows state a clone size, as once, few, many or a class for expanded clones.

clone_size j_call cdr3_length v_call d_call cdr3_nt cdr3_aa
few TRBJ1-4 12 TRBV11-2 . TGTGCCAGCAGCTTAGTGGCTGAAAAACTGTTTTTT CASSLVAEKLFF
. TRBJ1-2 15 TRBV18 . TGTGCCAGCTCACCACCGTCGCAGGCTACCTATGGCTACACCTTC CASSPPSQATYGYTF
. TRBJ2-3 15 TRBV3-1/TRBV3-2 TRBD2 TGTGCCAGCAGCTCCCTAGCGGGGGGGACAGATACGCAGTATTTT CASSSLAGGTDTQYF
. TRBJ1-1 12 TRBV11-3 . TGTGCCAGCAGCCTCAGGTACCAGGGAGCTTTCTTT CASSLRYQGAFF
. TRBJ2-3 15 TRBV5-1 TRBD2 TGCGCCAGCAGCTCTGTTAGCGGGGGCACAGATACGCAGTATTTT CASSSVSGGTDTQYF
few TRBJ2-2 16 TRBV4-1 TRBD1 TGCGCCAGCATGGGACAGCTCAAGTCACATACCGGGGAGCTGTTTTTT CASMGQLKSHTGELFF
. TRBJ2-7 14 TRBV5-4 TRBD2 TGTGCCAGCAGCTTGAGCGGGGGCACCTACGAGCAGTACTTC CASSLSGGTYEQYF
. TRBJ1-1 11 TRBV7-2 . TGTGCCAGCAGCTTGCAGGGGTTGGCTTTCTTT CASSLQGLAFF
. TRBJ2-7 14 TRBV11-3 . TGTGCCAGCACCCCGGGAACCAGTCACTACGAGCAGTACTTC CASTPGTSHYEQYF
. TRBJ1-1 16 TRBV7-2 TRBD1 TGTGCCAGCAGCTTAGGGCACCGGACAGGGAACACTGAAGCTTTCTTT CASSLGHRTGNTEAFF
few TRBJ2-1 13 TRBV12-3/TRBV12-4 TRBD2 TGTGCCATAACTAGCGGGGCTATGGAGGAGCAGTTCTTC CAITSGAMEEQFF